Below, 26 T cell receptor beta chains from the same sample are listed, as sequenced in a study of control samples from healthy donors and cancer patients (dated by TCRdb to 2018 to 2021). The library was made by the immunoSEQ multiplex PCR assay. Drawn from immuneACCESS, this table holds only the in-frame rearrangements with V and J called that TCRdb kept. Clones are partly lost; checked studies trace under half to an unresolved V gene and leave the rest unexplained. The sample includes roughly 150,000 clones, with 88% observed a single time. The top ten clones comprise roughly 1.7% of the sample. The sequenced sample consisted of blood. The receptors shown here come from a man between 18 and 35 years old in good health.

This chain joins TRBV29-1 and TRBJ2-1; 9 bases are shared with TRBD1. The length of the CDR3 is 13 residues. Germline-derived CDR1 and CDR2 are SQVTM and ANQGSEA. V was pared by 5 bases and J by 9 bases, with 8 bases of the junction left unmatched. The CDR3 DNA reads TGCAGCGTTCAACAGGGGGCTATCGGTGAGCAGTTCTTC. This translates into CSVQQGAIGEQFF.

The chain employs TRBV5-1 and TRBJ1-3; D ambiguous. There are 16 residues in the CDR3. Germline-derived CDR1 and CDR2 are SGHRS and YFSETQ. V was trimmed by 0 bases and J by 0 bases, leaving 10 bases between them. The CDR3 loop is CASSLGPSLSGNTIYF. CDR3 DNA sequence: TGCGCCAGCAGCTTGGGCCCGAGTCTCTCTGGAAACACCATATATTTT.

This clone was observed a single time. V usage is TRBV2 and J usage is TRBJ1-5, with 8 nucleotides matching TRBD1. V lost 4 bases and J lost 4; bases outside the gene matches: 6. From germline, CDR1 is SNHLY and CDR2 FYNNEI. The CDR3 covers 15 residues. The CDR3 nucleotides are TGTGCCAGCAGTGCCAGGACAGGGTGGAATCAGCCCCAGCATTTT. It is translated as CASSARTGWNQPQHF.

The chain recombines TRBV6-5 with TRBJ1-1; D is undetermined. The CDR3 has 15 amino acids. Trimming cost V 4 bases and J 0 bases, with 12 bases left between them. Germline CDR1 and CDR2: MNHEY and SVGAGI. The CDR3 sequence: CASSSPSGLNTEAFF. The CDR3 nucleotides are TGTGCCAGCAGTTCACCGTCGGGCCTGAACACTGAAGCTTTCTTT.

Written as DNA, the CDR3 is TGTGCCAGTAGTATTCATGCGGGGGGGCCCGACGAGCAGTACTTC. Its protein is CASSIHAGGPDEQYF. The genes are TRBV19 and TRBJ2-7; 9 bases line up with TRBD2. This CDR3 comprises 15 residues. V was pared by 3 bases and J by 5 bases, with 8 bases of the junction left unmatched. From germline, CDR1 is LNHDA and CDR2 SQIVND (reference sequence).

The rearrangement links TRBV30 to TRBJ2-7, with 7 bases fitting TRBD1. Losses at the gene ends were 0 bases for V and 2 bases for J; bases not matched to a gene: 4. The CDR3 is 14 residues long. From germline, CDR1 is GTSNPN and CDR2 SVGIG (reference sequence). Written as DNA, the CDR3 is TGTGCCTGGAGTGTACGACAGGGCCCCTACGAGCAGTACTTC. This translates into CAWSVRQGPYEQYF.

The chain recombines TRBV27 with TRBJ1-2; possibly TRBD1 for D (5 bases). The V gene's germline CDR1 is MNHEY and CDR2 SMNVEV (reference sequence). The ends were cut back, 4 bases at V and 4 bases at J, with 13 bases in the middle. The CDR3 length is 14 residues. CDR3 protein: CASSSQGGSYGYTF. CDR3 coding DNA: TGTGCCAGCAGTTCCCAGGGAGGTAGCTATGGCTACACCTTC.

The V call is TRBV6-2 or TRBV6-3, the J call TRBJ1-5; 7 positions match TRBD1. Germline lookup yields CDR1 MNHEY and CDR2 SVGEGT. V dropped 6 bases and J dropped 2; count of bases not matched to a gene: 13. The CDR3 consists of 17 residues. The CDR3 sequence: CASSRAQGVEGNQPQHF. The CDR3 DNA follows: TGTGCCAGCAGCCGAGCCCAGGGGGTGGAAGGCAATCAGCCCCAGCATTTT.

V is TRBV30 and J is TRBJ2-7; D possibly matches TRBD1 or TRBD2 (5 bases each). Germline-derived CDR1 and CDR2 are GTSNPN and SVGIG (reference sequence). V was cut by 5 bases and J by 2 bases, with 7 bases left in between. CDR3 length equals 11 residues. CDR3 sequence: CAWGGAYEQYF. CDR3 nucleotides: TGTGCCTGGGGGGGAGCCTACGAGCAGTACTTC.

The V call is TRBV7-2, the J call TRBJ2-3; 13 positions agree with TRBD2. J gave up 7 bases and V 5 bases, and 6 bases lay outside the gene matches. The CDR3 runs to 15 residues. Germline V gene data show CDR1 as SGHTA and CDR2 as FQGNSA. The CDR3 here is CASSLGLAGVNTQYF. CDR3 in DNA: TGTGCCAGCAGCCTCGGACTAGCGGGGGTGAATACGCAGTATTTT. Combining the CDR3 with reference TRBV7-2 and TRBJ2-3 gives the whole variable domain GAGVSQSPSNKVTEKGKDVELRCDPISGHTALYWYRQSLGQGLEFLIYFQGNSAPDKSGLPSDRFSAERTGGSVSTLTIQRTQQEDSAVYLCASSLGLAGVNTQYFGPGTRLTVL.

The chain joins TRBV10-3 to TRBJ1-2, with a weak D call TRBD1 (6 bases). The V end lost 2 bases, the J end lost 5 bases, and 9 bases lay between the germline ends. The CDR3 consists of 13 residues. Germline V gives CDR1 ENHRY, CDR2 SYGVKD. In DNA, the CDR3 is TGTGCCATCAGTGAGACAGGGCTGTATGGCTACACCTTC. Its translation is CAISETGLYGYTF.

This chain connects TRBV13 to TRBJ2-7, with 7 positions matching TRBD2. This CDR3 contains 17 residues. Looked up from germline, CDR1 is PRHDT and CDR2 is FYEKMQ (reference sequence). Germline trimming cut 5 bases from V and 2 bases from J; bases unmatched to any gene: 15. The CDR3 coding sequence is TGTGCCAGCAGCCCGAATTTCGGGGAGGGCCCCCCCTACGAGCAGTACTTC. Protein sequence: CASSPNFGEGPPYEQYF.

In DNA form, the CDR3 reads TGTGCCAGCAGTGCAGGGGGCGACGAGCAGTACTTC. Its translation is CASSAGGDEQYF. The genes are TRBV2 and TRBJ2-7; TRBD1 matches 8 bases. Germline V CDR1 and CDR2: SNHLY, FYNNEI. The V gene end was trimmed by 4 bases and the J gene end by 5 bases; junction bases not matched to a gene: 1. The CDR3 is made up of 12 amino acids.

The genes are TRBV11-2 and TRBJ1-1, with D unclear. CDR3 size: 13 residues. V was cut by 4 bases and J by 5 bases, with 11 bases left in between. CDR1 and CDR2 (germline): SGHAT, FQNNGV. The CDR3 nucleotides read TGTGCCAGCAGCTACGGGGAGTGGACTGAAGCTTTCTTT. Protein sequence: CASSYGEWTEAFF.

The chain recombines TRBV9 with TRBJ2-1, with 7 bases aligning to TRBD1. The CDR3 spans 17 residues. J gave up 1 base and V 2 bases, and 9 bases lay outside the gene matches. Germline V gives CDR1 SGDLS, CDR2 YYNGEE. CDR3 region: CASSVDGQDFSYNEQFF. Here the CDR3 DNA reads TGTGCCAGCAGCGTTGACGGACAGGACTTTTCCTACAATGAGCAGTTCTTC.

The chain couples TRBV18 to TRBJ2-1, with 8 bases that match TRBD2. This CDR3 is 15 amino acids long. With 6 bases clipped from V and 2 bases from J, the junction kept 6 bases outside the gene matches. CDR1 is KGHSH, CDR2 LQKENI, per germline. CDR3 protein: CASSRGGSPYNEQFF. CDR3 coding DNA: TGTGCCAGCTCCCGGGGGGGTTCCCCCTACAATGAGCAGTTCTTC.

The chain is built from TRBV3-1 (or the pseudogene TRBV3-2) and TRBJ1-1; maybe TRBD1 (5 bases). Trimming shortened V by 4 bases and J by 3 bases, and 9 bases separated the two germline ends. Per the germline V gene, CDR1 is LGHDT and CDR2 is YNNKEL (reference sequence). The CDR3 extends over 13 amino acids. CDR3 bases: TGTGCCAGCAGCCGTAGCAGGGACACTGAAGCTTTCTTT. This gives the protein CASSRSRDTEAFF.

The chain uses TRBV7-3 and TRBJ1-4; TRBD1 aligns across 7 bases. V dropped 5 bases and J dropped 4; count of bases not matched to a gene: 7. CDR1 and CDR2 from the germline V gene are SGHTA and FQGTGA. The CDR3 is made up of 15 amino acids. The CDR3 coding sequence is TGTGCCAGCAGCAACCCGGGACAGCATAATGAAAAACTGTTTTTT. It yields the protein CASSNPGQHNEKLFF.

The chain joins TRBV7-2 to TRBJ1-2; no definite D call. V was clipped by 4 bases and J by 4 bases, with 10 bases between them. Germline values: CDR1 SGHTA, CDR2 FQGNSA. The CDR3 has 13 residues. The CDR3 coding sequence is TGTGCCAGCAGCTCTTTGGCCAGCTATGGCTACACCTTC. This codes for CASSSLASYGYTF.

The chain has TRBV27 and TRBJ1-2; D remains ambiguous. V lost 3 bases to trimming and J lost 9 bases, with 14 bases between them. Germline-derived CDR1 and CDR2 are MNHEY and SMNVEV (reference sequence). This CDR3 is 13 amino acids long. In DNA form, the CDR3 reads TGTGCCAGCAGTTTCGCCAGATCCGGAAGCTACACCTTC. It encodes CASSFARSGSYTF.

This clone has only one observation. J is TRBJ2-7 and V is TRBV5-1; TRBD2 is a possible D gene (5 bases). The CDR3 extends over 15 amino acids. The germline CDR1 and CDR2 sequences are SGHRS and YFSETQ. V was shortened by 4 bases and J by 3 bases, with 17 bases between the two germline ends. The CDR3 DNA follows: TGCGCCAGCAGCCAGGACTTTGTGAAGGGCTACGAGCAGTACTTC. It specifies CASSQDFVKGYEQYF.

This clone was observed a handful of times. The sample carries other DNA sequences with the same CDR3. The DNA for the CDR3 is TGTGCCAGCAGCTTAGTAGGCAGGGAAGAGACCCAGTACTTC. Amino acid sequence: CASSLVGREETQYF. The J gene is TRBJ2-5, the V gene TRBV7-9, with TRBD1 as a possible D gene (5 bases). Germline loops: CDR1 SEHNR, CDR2 FQNEAQ (reference sequence). Deletions cut 1 base from V and 3 bases from J, with 9 bases between. The CDR3 runs to 14 residues.

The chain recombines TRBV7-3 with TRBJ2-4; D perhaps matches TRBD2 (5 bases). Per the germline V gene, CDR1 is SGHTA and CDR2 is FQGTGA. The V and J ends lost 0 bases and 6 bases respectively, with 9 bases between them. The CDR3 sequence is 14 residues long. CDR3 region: CASSLTMAGNIQYF. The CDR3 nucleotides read TGTGCCAGCAGCTTAACGATGGCGGGAAACATTCAGTACTTC.

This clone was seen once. The CDR3 sequence: CASSSGRTNTGELFF. The CDR3 DNA reads TGTGCCAGCAGCTCGGGACGGACGAACACCGGGGAGCTGTTTTTT. V is TRBV11-2 and J is TRBJ2-2; D assignment may be TRBD1 or TRBD2 (5 bases each). Trimming left V 4 bases short and J 0 bases short, with 9 bases between. Germline assignment: CDR1 SGHAT and CDR2 FQNNGV. This CDR3 contains 15 residues. The whole variable domain, filled in from reference TRBV11-2 and TRBJ2-2, reads EAGVAQSPRYKIIEKRQSVAFWCNPISGHATLYWYQQILGQGPKLLIQFQNNGVVDDSQLPKDRFSAERLKGVDSTLKIQPAKLEDSAVYLCASSSGRTNTGELFFGEGSRLTVL.

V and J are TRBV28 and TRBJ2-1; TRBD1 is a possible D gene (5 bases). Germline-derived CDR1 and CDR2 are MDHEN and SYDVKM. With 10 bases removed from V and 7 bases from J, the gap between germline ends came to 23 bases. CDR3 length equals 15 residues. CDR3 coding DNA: TGTGCCACCTCTACCTTTTCGGGCAAGGGGAATGAGCAGTTCTTC. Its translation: CATSTFSGKGNEQFF.

The CDR3 spells CASNLEGEQYF. The DNA for the CDR3 is TGTGCCAGCAACCTCGAGGGGGAGCAGTACTTC. V and J are TRBV6-4 and TRBJ2-7; the D gene could be TRBD1 or TRBD2 (5 bases each). The CDR3 totals 11 residues. V lost 7 bases to trimming and J lost 7 bases, with 11 bases between them. Germline V gene lookup returns CDR1 MRHNA and CDR2 SNTAGT.